The 9 T cell receptor beta chains reported below all come from one sample, sequenced in a study of T cell responses to AZD1222 COVID-19 vaccine. Measured with immunoSEQ multiplex PCR; TCRdb has only the in-frame clones, and not every one. The sample lists about 85,000 clones, about 86% occurring once. The sequencing used peripheral blood, collected on day 0 of AZD1222 vaccination. Source of these receptors: an adult in good health.

The V gene is TRBV14, the J gene TRBJ2-4, with 7 nucleotides matching TRBD1. The CDR3 runs 13 residues. Looked up from germline, CDR1 is SGHDN and CDR2 is FVKESK. Trimming took 5 bases from V and 5 from J; bases not matched to a gene: 3. The CDR3 DNA follows: TGTGCCAGCAGCAAGGGACAGCAAAACATTCAGTACTTC. Amino acids: CASSKGQQNIQYF.

This chain links TRBV7-7 with TRBJ2-1; 12 positions agree with TRBD2. This CDR3 has 15 residues. V lost 6 bases and J lost 9; bases outside the gene matches: 9. Germline V gene lookup returns CDR1 SSHAT and CDR2 FNYEAQ (reference sequence). In DNA form, the CDR3 reads TGTGCCAGCAGTTCGCTAGCGGGAGGGCTCGGTGAGCAGTTCTTC. Translation: CASSSLAGGLGEQFF.

The rearrangement links TRBV15 to TRBJ2-1, with TRBD2 identical over 7 bases. Germline CDR1 LNHNV, CDR2 YYDKDF (reference sequence). The CDR3 totals 17 residues. V dropped 1 base and J dropped 5; count of bases not matched to a gene: 11. Here the CDR3 reads CATSRAKGRGSNNEQFF. CDR3 in DNA: TGTGCCACCAGCAGAGCGAAGGGTCGCGGGAGTAACAATGAGCAGTTCTTC.

The rearrangement links TRBV7-2 to TRBJ2-1, with TRBD2 identical over 8 bases. The germline V gene has CDR1 SGHTA and CDR2 FQGNSA. The CDR3 contains 15 residues. V lost 5 bases to trimming and J lost 2 bases; unmatched junction nucleotides: 5. The CDR3 reads CASSLTSGPYNEQFF. CDR3 DNA: TGTGCCAGCAGCCTTACTAGCGGTCCCTACAATGAGCAGTTCTTC.

The chain joins TRBV5-1 to TRBJ2-7; the match to TRBD2 covers 14 bases. This CDR3 is 15 amino acids long. Germline-derived CDR1 and CDR2 are SGHRS and YFSETQ. V was clipped by 4 bases and J by 4 bases; unmatched bases: 4. CDR3 region: CASSTGLAGGYEQYF. The DNA for the CDR3 is TGCGCCAGCAGCACCGGACTAGCGGGGGGATACGAGCAGTACTTC.

This chain uses TRBV7-3 with TRBJ2-1, with D possibly called TRBD1 or TRBD2 (6 bases each). In germline, CDR1 is SGHTA, CDR2 FQGTGA. Trimming pared 5 bases from V and 7 bases from J, leaving 12 bases between. This CDR3 region has 13 residues. The CDR3 nucleotides are TGTGCCAGCAGCCTGGGGGGCGGGAATGAGCAGTTCTTC. Its protein is CASSLGGGNEQFF. Combining the CDR3 with reference TRBV7-3 and TRBJ2-1 gives the whole variable domain GAGVSQTPSNKVTEKGKYVELRCDPISGHTALYWYRQSLGQGPEFLIYFQGTGAADDSGLPNDRFFAVRPEGSVSTLKIQRTERGDSAVYLCASSLGGGNEQFFGPGTRLTVL.

V and J are TRBV4-2 and TRBJ2-1; the D gene could be TRBD1 or TRBD2 (5 bases each). CDR3 size: 16 residues. With 4 bases removed from V and 1 base from J, the gap between germline ends came to 14 bases. Germline V gene sequence: CDR1 LGHNA, CDR2 YNFKEQ. The CDR3 is CASSRTTGRSYNEQFF. The CDR3 DNA is TGTGCCAGCAGCCGAACTACGGGACGTTCCTACAATGAGCAGTTCTTC.

This clone has just one count. The chain has TRBV24-1 and TRBJ1-5; 9 bases are a match to TRBD1. There are 15 residues in the CDR3. Per the germline V gene, CDR1 is KGHDR and CDR2 is SFDVKD. V lost 3 bases and J lost 9; bases outside the gene matches: 8. The CDR3: CATSDGQGTTPPQHF. CDR3 DNA: TGTGCCACCAGTGATGGACAGGGGACCACGCCGCCCCAGCATTTT.

V and J are TRBV28 and TRBJ2-7; D possibly matches TRBD1 or TRBD2 (5 bases each). The CDR3 runs to 14 residues. The V gene lost 7 bases and the J gene lost 0 bases, with 13 bases spanning the gap. In germline, CDR1 is MDHEN, CDR2 SYDVKM. In DNA, the CDR3 is TGTGCCAGCACCCGGACGGGGCTCTCCTACGAGCAGTACTTC. Its protein is CASTRTGLSYEQYF.